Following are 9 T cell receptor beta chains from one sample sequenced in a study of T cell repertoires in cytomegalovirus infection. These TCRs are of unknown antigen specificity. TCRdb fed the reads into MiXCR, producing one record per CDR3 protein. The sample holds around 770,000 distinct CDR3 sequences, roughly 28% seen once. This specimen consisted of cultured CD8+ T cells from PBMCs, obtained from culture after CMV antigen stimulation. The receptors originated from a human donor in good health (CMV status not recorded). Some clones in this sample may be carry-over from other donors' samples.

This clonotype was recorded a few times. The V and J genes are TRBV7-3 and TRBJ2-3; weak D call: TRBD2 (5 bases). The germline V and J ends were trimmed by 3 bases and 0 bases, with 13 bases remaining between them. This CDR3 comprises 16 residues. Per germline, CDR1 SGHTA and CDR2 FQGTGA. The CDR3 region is CASSFLLTRSTDTQYF. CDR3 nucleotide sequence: TGTGCCAGCAGCTTCCTCCTAACTAGGAGCACAGATACGCAGTATTTT.

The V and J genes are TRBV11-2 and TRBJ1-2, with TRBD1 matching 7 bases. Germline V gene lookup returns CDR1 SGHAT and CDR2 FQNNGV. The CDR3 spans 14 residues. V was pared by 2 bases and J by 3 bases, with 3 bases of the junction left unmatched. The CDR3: CASSLYRGDYGYTF. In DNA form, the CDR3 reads TGTGCCAGCAGCTTATACAGGGGTGACTATGGCTACACCTTC.

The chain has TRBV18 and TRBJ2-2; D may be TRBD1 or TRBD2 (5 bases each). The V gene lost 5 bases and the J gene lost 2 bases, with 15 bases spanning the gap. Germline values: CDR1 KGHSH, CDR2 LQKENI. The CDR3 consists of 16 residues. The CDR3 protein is CASSLTGRTNTGELFF. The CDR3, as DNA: TGTGCCAGCTCATTAACGGGACGGACCAACACCGGGGAGCTGTTTTTT.

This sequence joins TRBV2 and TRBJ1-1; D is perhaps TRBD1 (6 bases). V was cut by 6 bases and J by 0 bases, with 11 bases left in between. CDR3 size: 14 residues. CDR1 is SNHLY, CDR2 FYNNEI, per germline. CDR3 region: CASSKDSMNTEAFF. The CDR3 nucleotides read TGTGCCAGCAGCAAGGACAGCATGAACACTGAAGCTTTCTTT.

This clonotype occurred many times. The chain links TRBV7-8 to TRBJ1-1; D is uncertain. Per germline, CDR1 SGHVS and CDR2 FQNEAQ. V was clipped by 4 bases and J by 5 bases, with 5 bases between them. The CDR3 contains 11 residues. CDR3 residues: CASSSQTEAFF. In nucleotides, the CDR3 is TGTGCCAGCAGCTCCCAGACTGAAGCTTTCTTT.

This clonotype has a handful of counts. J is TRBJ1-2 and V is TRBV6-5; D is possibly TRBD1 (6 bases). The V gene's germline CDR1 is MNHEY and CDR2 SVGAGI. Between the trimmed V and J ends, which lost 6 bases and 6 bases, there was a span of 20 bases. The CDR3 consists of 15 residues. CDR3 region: CASRFLGGLSDGYTF. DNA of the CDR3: TGTGCCAGCAGATTTCTAGGGGGGCTCTCGGATGGCTACACCTTC.

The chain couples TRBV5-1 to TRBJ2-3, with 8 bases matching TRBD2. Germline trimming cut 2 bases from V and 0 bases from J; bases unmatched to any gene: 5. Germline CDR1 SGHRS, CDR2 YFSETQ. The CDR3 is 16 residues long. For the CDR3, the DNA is TGCGCCAGCAGCTTTGTCAGCGGGAGTAGCACAGATACGCAGTATTTT. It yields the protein CASSFVSGSSTDTQYF.

This CDR3 is CSAPRTDYGYTF. The CDR3 bases are TGCAGTGCCCCCAGGACAGACTATGGCTACACCTTC. This sequence joins TRBV20-1 and TRBJ1-2; a weak D match, TRBD1 (6 bases). The CDR3 covers 12 residues. Trimming took 6 bases from V and 3 from J, leaving 11 bases between them. The V gene's germline CDR1 is DFQATT and CDR2 SNEGSKA (reference sequence).

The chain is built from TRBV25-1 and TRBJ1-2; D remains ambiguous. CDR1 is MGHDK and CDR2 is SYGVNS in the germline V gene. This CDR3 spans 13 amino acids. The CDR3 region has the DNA TGTGCATATTGGGCAGGTGGGCTCTATGGCTACACCTTC. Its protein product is CAYWAGGLYGYTF.